The 27 T cell receptor beta chains presented below share a single source sample, sequenced in a study of neoadjuvant anti-PD-1 for oral cavity cancer (dated by TCRdb to about 2021). Library prep was done by the immunoSEQ multiplex PCR assay. TCRdb retrieved this table from immuneACCESS and kept in-frame rearrangements only. Not all clones are present; in checked studies, unresolved V genes account for under half, and no reason is known for the remainder. The sample has about 14,000 clones on record, over 60% of them singletons. The ten largest clonotypes hold roughly 2.2% of the sample. The time point tag for this specimen amounts to: before neoadjuvant nivolumab. Sequenced here: PBMCs, sampled before nivolumab (anti-PD-1) treatment. Every receptor here comes from a person aged 35-79 years with oral cavity squamous cell carcinoma.

This clone has only a few counts. The chain recombines TRBV18 with TRBJ2-2; TRBD1 agrees at 10 bases. Germline CDR1 reads KGHSH; CDR2 reads LQKENI. V lost 8 bases and J lost 6; bases outside the gene matches: 9. The CDR3 length is 15 residues. CDR3 in amino acids: CASTSGTGVSGELFF. The CDR3 DNA sequence: TGTGCCAGCACTTCCGGGACAGGGGTGTCCGGGGAGCTGTTTTTT.

The J gene is TRBJ1-1, the V gene TRBV7-3; D perhaps matches TRBD1 (5 bases). From germline, CDR1 is SGHTA and CDR2 FQGTGA. Trimming pared 11 bases from V and 1 base from J, leaving 26 bases between. The CDR3 totals 17 residues. The CDR3 DNA reads as TGTGCCTTAATACCAAGGGGCCAAGAGGTTTGGAACACTGAAGCTTTCTTT. Residues: CALIPRGQEVWNTEAFF.

This chain links TRBV9 with TRBJ2-1; TRBD2 matches at 8 bases. V lost 4 bases to trimming and J lost 7 bases; unmatched junction nucleotides: 10. From germline, CDR1 is SGDLS and CDR2 YYNGEE. The CDR3 has 15 residues. Here the CDR3 DNA reads TGTGCCAGCAGCCCATTAGCGGGAATTATGAATGAGCAGTTCTTC. Translated, it gives CASSPLAGIMNEQFF.

The chain couples TRBV19 to TRBJ1-2; D might be TRBD1 (6 bases). Germline CDR1 and CDR2: LNHDA and SQIVND (reference sequence). V lost 2 bases and J 9 bases, leaving 19 bases between the germline ends. This CDR3 has 15 amino acids. CDR3 nucleotides: TGTGCCAGTAGTATAATAGCCCGAGGGGGGGACTGCTACACCTTC. This translates into CASSIIARGGDCYTF.

The chain couples TRBV19 to TRBJ2-7, with no clear D. The length of the CDR3 is 12 residues. Germline lookup yields CDR1 LNHDA and CDR2 SQIVND (reference sequence). Trimming shortened V by 5 bases and J by 5 bases, and 10 bases separated the two germline ends. CDR3: CASSSGKNEQYF. The CDR3 DNA reads TGTGCCAGTAGTTCTGGTAAGAACGAGCAGTACTTC.

In its sample, this clone was seen a few times. The chain combines TRBV6-1 with TRBJ2-2, with a tentative D call TRBD2 (6 bases). Germline V lookup: CDR1 MNHNS, CDR2 SASEGT. With 5 bases removed from V and 8 bases from J, the gap between germline ends came to 12 bases. The CDR3 length is 13 residues. CDR3 region: CASSLIGGGELFF. The DNA of the CDR3 is TGTGCCAGCAGTCTGATCGGAGGGGGGGAGCTGTTTTTT.

The V and J genes are TRBV13 and TRBJ2-7, with 8 bases matching TRBD2. After removal of 3 bases from V and 6 bases from J, the junction contained 10 bases not matched to a gene. CDR3 size: 15 residues. Germline V gene sequence: CDR1 PRHDT, CDR2 FYEKMQ (reference sequence). CDR3 DNA: TGTGCCAGCAGCTTGGGCGGGAGGTTTGACGGCGAGCAGTACTTC. Its translation is CASSLGGRFDGEQYF. The full variable domain, with the rest looked up from reference TRBV13 and TRBJ2-7, is AAGVIQSPRHLIKEKRETATLKCYPIPRHDTVYWYQQGPGQDPQFLISFYEKMQSDKGSIPDRFSAQQFSDYHSELNMSSLELGDSALYFCASSLGGRFDGEQYFGPGTRLTVT.

This chain uses TRBV7-9 with TRBJ2-7, with a tentative D call TRBD2 (6 bases). The CDR3 is made up of 13 amino acids. From germline, CDR1 is SEHNR and CDR2 FQNEAQ (reference sequence). The V gene lost 8 bases and the J gene lost 7 bases, with 18 bases spanning the gap. The CDR3 region is CASAGGRGREQYF. CDR3 DNA sequence: TGTGCCAGCGCCGGGGGACGGGGCCGGGAGCAGTACTTC.

This clone was counted between two and nine times. The chain couples TRBV5-4 to TRBJ2-2; no definite D call. Deletions cut 1 base from V and 6 bases from J, with 10 bases between. This CDR3 is built from 14 residues. Germline V gene lookup returns CDR1 SGHNT and CDR2 YYREEE (reference sequence). In nucleotides, the CDR3 is TGTGCCAGCAGCTTGTATTCGGCCCCCGGGGAGCTGTTTTTT. As protein: CASSLYSAPGELFF.

The chain carries TRBV27 and TRBJ2-3; D could derive from TRBD1 or TRBD2 (7 bases each). Germline-derived CDR1 and CDR2 are MNHEY and SMNVEV (reference sequence). V lost 5 bases and J lost 5, with 11 bases in between. The CDR3 sequence is 13 residues long. DNA for the CDR3: TGTGCCAGCAGTCCCAGGGGGGGAGATACGCAGTATTTT. Its translation: CASSPRGGDTQYF.

This chain uses TRBV7-2 with TRBJ1-2; D unclear. The CDR3 has 13 residues. Germline-derived CDR1 and CDR2 are SGHTA and FQGNSA. V lost 1 base and J 8 bases, leaving 11 bases between the germline ends. The CDR3 DNA follows: TGTGCCAGCAGCTTAGGGTGGAGGGCGGGCTACACCTTC. Its protein is CASSLGWRAGYTF.

The chain carries TRBV5-1 and TRBJ2-7, with TRBD1 matching 9 bases. Germline CDR1 reads SGHRS; CDR2 reads YFSETQ. This CDR3 contains 14 residues. The junction had 2 bases not matched to a gene; V was cut back by 3 bases and J by 1 base. The CDR3 spells CASSYGTGSYEQYF. CDR3 bases: TGCGCCAGCAGCTATGGGACAGGGTCCTACGAGCAGTACTTC.

The rearrangement links TRBV29-1 to TRBJ2-7; 11 bases align to TRBD2. CDR3 length: 16 amino acids. The germline CDR1 and CDR2 sequences are SQVTM and ANQGSEA. With 7 bases clipped from V and 3 bases from J, the junction kept 14 bases outside the gene matches. For the CDR3, the DNA is TGCAGCGCTGGGGGATTAGCGGGAGGGACCAGCTACGAGCAGTACTTC. Translation gives CSAGGLAGGTSYEQYF.

This clone was detected only a few times. This rearrangement joins TRBV11-1 to TRBJ1-1; possible D gene TRBD1, 6 bases. Trimming removed 5 bases from V and 2 bases from J, with 9 bases in between. The CDR3 runs 13 residues. In germline, CDR1 is SGHAT, CDR2 FQDESV (reference sequence). CDR3 sequence (DNA): TGTGCCAGCAGCCGGACAGTCAACACTGAAGCTTTCTTT. Protein product: CASSRTVNTEAFF.

This sequence joins TRBV11-2 and TRBJ1-6; tentative D call: TRBD1 (6 bases). The germline V gene encodes CDR1 SGHAT and CDR2 FQNNGV. The CDR3 totals 15 residues. V lost 3 bases and J lost 6, with 12 bases in between. The CDR3 protein is CASSFDRKANSPLHF. The CDR3 DNA reads TGTGCCAGCAGCTTTGACAGGAAGGCTAATTCACCCCTCCACTTT.

This clone came up once. This chain links TRBV9 with TRBJ2-3; D unclear. The CDR3 consists of 14 residues. Germline V lookup: CDR1 SGDLS, CDR2 YYNGEE. V lost 4 bases, J lost 2 bases, and 11 bases lay in between. The CDR3 nucleotides are TGTGCCAGCAGCTTTGGTGGGGTCACAGATACGCAGTATTTT. Translating it yields CASSFGGVTDTQYF.

This chain uses TRBV19 with TRBJ2-2, with D perhaps given as TRBD1 or TRBD2 (5 bases each). This CDR3 comprises 14 residues. Trimming shortened V by 7 bases and J by 0 bases, and 9 bases separated the two germline ends. Germline CDR1 reads LNHDA; CDR2 reads SQIVND (reference sequence). The CDR3 sequence: CASTRGANTGELFF. CDR3 in DNA: TGTGCCAGTACGCGAGGGGCGAACACCGGGGAGCTGTTTTTT.

This clone was counted between two and nine times. The rearrangement uses TRBV5-1 and TRBJ1-6; no firm D call. CDR1 SGHRS and CDR2 YFSETQ come from the germline V gene. Trimming took off 0 bases at V and 10 bases at J, with 17 bases between the two ends. The CDR3 extends over 16 amino acids. For the CDR3, the DNA is TGCGCCAGCAGCTTGGACGCTGTAATGGGGAACTCACCCCTCCACTTT. Protein product: CASSLDAVMGNSPLHF.

J is TRBJ2-1 and V is TRBV2; TRBD1 matches at 7 bases. Trimming took 4 bases from V and 6 from J; bases not matched to a gene: 9. The CDR3 is made up of 15 amino acids. Germline V gives CDR1 SNHLY, CDR2 FYNNEI. CDR3: CASSAGPGQPNEQFF. The DNA for the CDR3 is TGTGCCAGCAGTGCAGGTCCGGGACAGCCCAATGAGCAGTTCTTC.

V gene TRBV2 combines with J gene TRBJ2-7, with TRBD2 matching over 8 bases. The CDR3 is 13 residues long. Germline-derived CDR1 and CDR2 are SNHLY and FYNNEI. Germline trimming cut 0 bases from V and 5 bases from J; bases unmatched to any gene: 0. The CDR3: CASSEASGDEQYF. Here the CDR3 DNA reads TGTGCCAGCAGTGAAGCTAGCGGGGACGAGCAGTACTTC.

The chain carries TRBV14 and TRBJ2-5; 9 bases fit TRBD1. CDR3 length equals 16 residues. With 4 bases clipped from V and 5 bases from J, the junction kept 11 bases outside the gene matches. CDR1 is SGHDN and CDR2 is FVKESK in the germline V gene. The CDR3 DNA reads TGTGCCAGCAGCCGCTACAGGGGGCTGCAGCTGGAGACCCAGTACTTC. Translation: CASSRYRGLQLETQYF. The whole variable domain, filled in from reference TRBV14 and TRBJ2-5, reads EAGVTQFPSHSVIEKGQTVTLRCDPISGHDNLYWYRRVMGKEIKFLLHFVKESKQDESGMPNNRFLAERTGGTYSTLKVQPAELEDSGVYFCASSRYRGLQLETQYFGPGTRLLVL.

V is TRBV11-2 and J is TRBJ2-5; D is unresolved. Germline assignment: CDR1 SGHAT and CDR2 FQNNGV. The V gene lost 2 bases and the J gene lost 5 bases, with 27 bases spanning the gap. The CDR3 extends over 19 amino acids. The CDR3 nucleotides read TGTGCCAGCAGCTTATTTAAGTTACACGGACGGATTTCGTGGGAGACCCAGTACTTC. This translates into CASSLFKLHGRISWETQYF.

This chain joins TRBV5-1 and TRBJ2-5; no clear D gene. The CDR3 extends over 14 amino acids. Looked up from germline, CDR1 is SGHRS and CDR2 is YFSETQ. V gave up 6 bases and J gave up 4 bases, with 16 bases separating them. CDR3 DNA: TGCGCCAGCAACCGGGCGCGAGTAGGAGAGACCCAGTACTTC. Its protein product is CASNRARVGETQYF.

V is TRBV12-5 and J is TRBJ1-1; D gene unclear. CDR1 LGHNT and CDR2 FRNRAP come from the germline V gene. V was clipped by 4 bases and J by 7 bases, with 13 bases between them. The CDR3 is made up of 13 amino acids. In DNA, the CDR3 is TGTGCTAGTGGTTCGGCTTTTCGGGGTGAAGCTTTCTTT. Residues: CASGSAFRGEAFF. Together with reference TRBV12-5 and TRBJ1-1, the CDR3 gives the full variable domain: DARVTQTPRHKVTEMGQEVTMRCQPILGHNTVFWYRQTMMQGLELLAYFRNRAPLDDSGMPKDRFSAEMPDATLATLKIQPSEPRDSAVYFCASGSAFRGEAFFGQGTRLTVV.

This clone was found a few times. The chain uses TRBV5-6 and TRBJ1-3, with D unclear. The CDR3 consists of 16 residues. Germline V gene data show CDR1 as SGHDT and CDR2 as YYEEEE. Trimming removed 0 bases at V and 0 bases at J, with 10 bases between. This chain's CDR3 is CASSLDALSSGNTIYF. The CDR3 nucleotides are TGTGCCAGCAGCTTGGATGCTCTTAGCTCTGGAAACACCATATATTTT.

As DNA, the CDR3 is TGTGCCAGCGTCCCGAGCCGACAGGGGACTGAAGCTTTCTTT. The encoded protein is CASVPSRQGTEAFF. The J gene is TRBJ1-1, the V gene TRBV5-6; 8 bases line up with TRBD1. V trimming: 7 bases; J trimming: 5 bases; junction bases outside the gene matches: 10. The germline V gene has CDR1 SGHDT and CDR2 YYEEEE. The CDR3 consists of 14 residues. Supplemented by reference TRBV5-6 and TRBJ1-1, the full variable domain reads DAGVTQSPTHLIKTRGQQVTLRCSPKSGHDTVSWYQQALGQGPQFIFQYYEEEERQRGNFPDRFSGHQFPNYSSELNVNALLLGDSALYLCASVPSRQGTEAFFGQGTRLTVV.

This rearrangement joins TRBV5-1 to TRBJ1-1; D is unresolved. This CDR3 region has 14 residues. V lost 0 bases and J lost 7, with 13 bases in between. Germline V gene sequence: CDR1 SGHRS, CDR2 YFSETQ. CDR3 sequence (DNA): TGCGCCAGCAGCTTGGGTACGACGACTAATGAAGCTTTCTTT. Its protein product is CASSLGTTTNEAFF.